These 24 T cell receptor beta chains were sequenced from one sample in a study of T-cell memory formation after mild COVID-19 (dated by TCRdb to 2020 to 2023). Receptors were amplified or captured by 5' RACE. Sequencing used an Illumina NovaSeq 6000. TCRdb trimmed public reads at Q25 via fastp, called clones via MiXCR and kept in-frame beta chains. Rows are unified per CDR3 protein, each entry keeping the most common DNA and genes. The sample table lists 350,000 to 500,000 distinct CDR3 sequences, more than 20% of them with a count of one. About an eighth of the sample is taken by the ten largest. Sequences were obtained from PBMCs or a T cell subset sorted from them (not recorded which). These receptor sequences come from an adult woman who had mild COVID-19 (a few samples of this study predate the infection). The sample titles of this study are shuffled in the database, so cell type and time point are left out; the donor was told from shared clones.

This clonotype occurred many times. This sequence joins TRBV7-9 and TRBJ2-1; D gene ambiguous. V dropped 1 base and J dropped 6 bases, with 10 bases sitting between them. This CDR3 contains 14 residues. Germline V gives CDR1 SEHNR, CDR2 FQNEAQ (reference sequence). CDR3: CASSLVASLNEQFF. In DNA form, the CDR3 reads TGTGCCAGCAGCTTAGTGGCCTCCCTCAATGAGCAGTTCTTC.

V gene TRBV3-1 combines with J gene TRBJ1-5; maybe TRBD1 (6 bases). The germline V gene encodes CDR1 LGHDT and CDR2 YNNKEL (reference sequence). The CDR3 is 15 amino acids. Trimming stripped 1 base from V and 6 bases from J, with 13 bases between. CDR3 sequence (DNA): TGTGCCAGCAGCCAAGGGGGGACATTTAGTCAGCCCCAGCATTTT. The encoded protein is CASSQGGTFSQPQHF.

This clonotype turned up a few times. The chain combines TRBV4-1 with TRBJ2-1, with TRBD2 identical over 11 bases. The V gene end was trimmed by 0 bases and the J gene end by 6 bases; junction bases not matched to a gene: 4. The CDR3 is made up of 16 amino acids. The germline V gene has CDR1 MGHRA and CDR2 YSYEKL. CDR3 bases: TGCGCCAGCAGCCAAGAGGTTAGCGGGGGGGCCAATGAGCAGTTCTTC. Amino acid sequence: CASSQEVSGGANEQFF.

V and J are TRBV18 and TRBJ2-5, with TRBD2 matching over 11 bases. Germline V gene sequence: CDR1 KGHSH, CDR2 LQKENI. Trimming cost V 1 base and J 7 bases; bases outside gene matches: 8. CDR3 size: 16 residues. CDR3 sequence reads: CASSPLLAGGKGTQYF. Here the CDR3 DNA reads TGTGCCAGCTCACCACTTCTAGCGGGAGGCAAGGGGACCCAGTACTTC. The variable domain in full, completed from reference TRBV18 and TRBJ2-5, reads NAGVMQNPRHLVRRRGQEARLRCSPMKGHSHVYWYRQLPEEGLKFMVYLQKENIIDESGMPKERFSAEFPKEGPSILRIQQVVRGDSAAYFCASSPLLAGGKGTQYFGPGTRLLVL.

The chain links TRBV7-3 to TRBJ2-5, with no clear D. The V end was cut by 5 bases, the J end by 6 bases, with 13 bases between. The CDR3 loop spans 13 amino acids. The germline V gene has CDR1 SGHTA and CDR2 FQGTGA. CDR3 in DNA: TGTGCCAGCAGCGCCAGTGAAGGGCAGACCCAGTACTTC. It encodes CASSASEGQTQYF.

The gene calls are TRBV9 and TRBJ2-5, with D perhaps matching TRBD1 (5 bases). Germline CDR1 SGDLS, CDR2 YYNGEE. The V end lost 3 bases, the J end lost 1 base, and 16 bases lay between the germline ends. This CDR3 has 16 residues. The CDR3 loop is CASSATNGHFQETQYF. The CDR3 coding sequence is TGTGCCAGCAGCGCGACAAACGGACATTTCCAAGAGACCCAGTACTTC.

This clonotype was seen at least ten times. CDR3 in amino acids: CASNHALGYGYTF. DNA for the CDR3: TGTGCCAGCAACCATGCCCTAGGCTATGGCTACACCTTC. This sequence joins TRBV2 and TRBJ1-2, with no clear D. The CDR3 spans 13 residues. V lost 7 bases and J lost 4, with 13 bases in between. CDR1 is SNHLY, CDR2 FYNNEI, per germline. The full variable domain, its missing parts supplied by reference TRBV2 and TRBJ1-2, is EPEVTQTPSHQVTQMGQEVILRCVPISNHLYFYWYRQILGQKVEFLVSFYNNEISEKSEIFDDQFSVERPDGSNFTLKIRSTKLEDSAMYFCASNHALGYGYTFGSGTRLTVV.

Comment on this clonotype: One end of the junction is discordant with germline, which a read error may explain. The chain employs TRBV20-1 and TRBJ1-5; TRBD1 agrees at 8 bases. The CDR3 contains 16 residues. CDR1 and CDR2 from the germline V gene are DFQATT and SNEGSKA (reference sequence). CDR3 region: CSASGQGARSNQPQHF. DNA for the CDR3: TGCAGTGCTAGCGGGCAGGGGGCGCGCAGCAATCAGCCACAGCATTTT.

CDR3 region: CAWNRQATDEKLFF. DNA of the CDR3: TGTGCCTGGAACCGACAGGCGACCGATGAAAAACTGTTTTTT. This sequence joins TRBV30 and TRBJ1-4; D may be TRBD1 (6 bases). Deletions cut 4 bases from V and 6 bases from J, with 15 bases between. Germline CDR1 and CDR2: GTSNPN and SVGIG (reference sequence). This CDR3 has 14 residues.

This sequence joins TRBV3-1 and TRBJ1-1; D is uncertain. CDR3 size: 15 residues. Germline lookup yields CDR1 LGHDT and CDR2 YNNKEL (reference sequence). The V end was cut by 7 bases, the J end by 1 base, with 16 bases between. This CDR3 reads CASKIGGRKNTEAFF. The CDR3 DNA is TGTGCCAGCAAGATTGGCGGGAGGAAGAACACTGAAGCTTTCTTT. The whole variable domain, remainder taken from reference TRBV3-1 and TRBJ1-1, is DTAVSQTPKYLVTQMGNDKSIKCEQNLGHDTMYWYKQDSKKFLKIMFSYNNKELIINETVPNRFSPKSPDKAHLNLHINSLELGDSAVYFCASKIGGRKNTEAFFGQGTRLTVV.

The CDR3: CASSFTGTGGIIQYF. CDR3 bases: TGTGCCAGTAGTTTCACCGGGACAGGGGGGATCATTCAGTACTTC. The V gene is TRBV19, the J gene TRBJ2-4; 11 nucleotides match TRBD1. J was trimmed by 9 bases and V by 5 bases; bases with no gene match: 9. CDR3 size: 15 residues. CDR1 LNHDA and CDR2 SQIVND come from the germline V gene (reference sequence).

The V call is TRBV10-3, the J call TRBJ2-3; 9 bases align to TRBD2. The length of the CDR3 is 15 residues. CDR1 and CDR2 from the germline V gene are ENHRY and SYGVKD. After removal of 10 bases from V and 5 bases from J, the junction contained 13 bases not matched to a gene. The CDR3 is CATGKAGGEVDTQYF. The CDR3 region has the DNA TGTGCCACCGGGAAAGCGGGAGGAGAGGTAGATACGCAGTATTTT.

The chain carries TRBV6-5 and TRBJ1-1; 7 bases align to TRBD1. The CDR3 spans 15 residues. Germline CDR1 reads MNHEY; CDR2 reads SVGAGI. V shed 6 bases, J shed 0 bases, and the junction held 7 bases outside the gene matches. CDR3 DNA sequence: TGTGCCAGCAGCAGGGACAGAGGGCTGAACACTGAAGCTTTCTTT. The encoded protein is CASSRDRGLNTEAFF.

This clonotype was counted only a few times. The chain carries TRBV6-5 and TRBJ1-2; D perhaps matches TRBD1 (5 bases). There are 14 residues in the CDR3. CDR1 MNHEY and CDR2 SVGAGI come from the germline V gene. Trimming removed 0 bases from V and 3 bases from J, with 8 bases in between. CDR3 in DNA: TGTGCCAGCAGTTACTCGGACACCTACTATGGCTACACCTTC. This gives the protein CASSYSDTYYGYTF.

Only a few counts were recorded for this clonotype. CDR3 nucleotide sequence: TGTGCCAGCAGCCCCGAAGCCTACAATGAGCAGTTCTTC. This gives the protein CASSPEAYNEQFF. The chain couples TRBV5-4 to TRBJ2-1; no clear D gene. This CDR3 spans 13 amino acids. V gave up 4 bases and J gave up 2 bases, with 7 bases separating them. Germline V gene sequence: CDR1 SGHNT, CDR2 YYREEE (reference sequence).

This clonotype has just a few counts. Its ends do not fully match the called genes, so a read error is possible. CDR3 sequence: CASSLGQGNNEQFF. For the CDR3, the DNA is TGTGCCAGCAGCTTGGGACAGGGAAACAATGAGCAGTTCTTC. The chain has TRBV5-1 and TRBJ2-1, with 9 bases that match TRBD1. The CDR3 covers 14 residues. Germline assignment: CDR1 SGHRS and CDR2 YFSETQ.

This clonotype was picked up a small number of times. The chain links TRBV6-5 to TRBJ1-2, with 8 bases lining up with TRBD1. The CDR3 is made up of 14 amino acids. J gave up 4 bases and V 6 bases, and 7 bases lay outside the gene matches. Germline assignment: CDR1 MNHEY and CDR2 SVGAGI. CDR3 nucleotide sequence: TGTGCCAGCAGACGCGGACAGGGCGCCTATGGCTACACCTTC. Protein product: CASRRGQGAYGYTF.

This chain connects TRBV2 to TRBJ2-3; 9 bases agree with TRBD2. The length of the CDR3 is 15 residues. J gave up 6 bases and V 3 bases, and 7 bases lay outside the gene matches. CDR1 SNHLY and CDR2 FYNNEI come from the germline V gene. Written as DNA, the CDR3 is TGTGCCAGCAGTGAGGCTAGCGGGGATCTTGATACGCAGTATTTT. It yields the protein CASSEASGDLDTQYF.

V gene TRBV4-1 combines with J gene TRBJ2-1; perhaps TRBD2 as D (5 bases). In germline, CDR1 is MGHRA, CDR2 YSYEKL. The V end was cut by 3 bases, the J end by 4 bases, with 16 bases between. The CDR3 extends over 16 amino acids. CDR3 nucleotide sequence: TGCGCCAGCAGCCAGACCGGCGGGCCGCCATACAATGAGCAGTTCTTC. This encodes CASSQTGGPPYNEQFF.

In this sample, this clonotype turned up a few times. The chain couples TRBV6-2 or TRBV6-3 to TRBJ2-2; maybe TRBD1 (6 bases). Trimming removed 2 bases at V and 6 bases at J, with 13 bases between. CDR1 is MNHEY, CDR2 SVGEGT, per germline. This CDR3 region has 15 residues. The DNA of the CDR3 is TGTGCCAGCAGTTACGCTAACAGGGTAGCCGGGGAGCTGTTTTTT. It specifies CASSYANRVAGELFF.

Ten or more counts support this clonotype. The gene calls are TRBV9 and TRBJ2-1, with 16 bases lining up with TRBD2. V shed 4 bases, J shed 12 bases, and the junction held 7 bases outside the gene matches. Germline-derived CDR1 and CDR2 are SGDLS and YYNGEE. This CDR3 region has 15 residues. The DNA of the CDR3 is TGTGCCAGCAGCCCAATCGGGACTAGCGGGGGGGTGCAGTTCTTC. This translates into CASSPIGTSGGVQFF.

This clonotype was seen only a few times. As DNA, the CDR3 is TGTGCCAGCAGCGACGTTGGGGGGCTTGGTGGCTACACCTTC. Translated, it gives CASSDVGGLGGYTF. This rearrangement joins TRBV9 to TRBJ1-2, with TRBD1 as a possible D gene (6 bases). V dropped 3 bases and J dropped 7 bases, with 16 bases sitting between them. Germline assignment: CDR1 SGDLS and CDR2 YYNGEE. CDR3 length: 14 residues.

The chain recombines TRBV6-5 with TRBJ2-7; maybe TRBD1 (6 bases). The CDR3 is 16 amino acids. Germline V gene data show CDR1 as MNHEY and CDR2 as SVGAGI. V was pared by 6 bases and J by 5 bases, with 23 bases between. CDR3: CASRDRQVLPSDEQYF. CDR3 nucleotides: TGTGCCAGCAGGGACCGACAGGTCCTACCTTCGGACGAGCAGTACTTC.

The gene calls are TRBV7-2 and TRBJ1-1; 12 bases agree with TRBD1. This CDR3 has 16 residues. CDR1 and CDR2 from the germline V gene are SGHTA and FQGNSA. V lost 5 bases to trimming and J lost 0 bases; unmatched junction nucleotides: 4. The CDR3 protein is CASSAGTGGLNTEAFF. The CDR3 DNA reads TGTGCCAGCAGCGCCGGGACAGGGGGCTTGAACACTGAAGCTTTCTTT. The full variable domain, in which reference TRBV7-2 and TRBJ1-1 provide the parts outside the CDR3, is GAGVSQSPSNKVTEKGKDVELRCDPISGHTALYWYRQSLGQGLEFLIYFQGNSAPDKSGLPSDRFSAERTGGSVSTLTIQRTQQEDSAVYLCASSAGTGGLNTEAFFGQGTRLTVV.